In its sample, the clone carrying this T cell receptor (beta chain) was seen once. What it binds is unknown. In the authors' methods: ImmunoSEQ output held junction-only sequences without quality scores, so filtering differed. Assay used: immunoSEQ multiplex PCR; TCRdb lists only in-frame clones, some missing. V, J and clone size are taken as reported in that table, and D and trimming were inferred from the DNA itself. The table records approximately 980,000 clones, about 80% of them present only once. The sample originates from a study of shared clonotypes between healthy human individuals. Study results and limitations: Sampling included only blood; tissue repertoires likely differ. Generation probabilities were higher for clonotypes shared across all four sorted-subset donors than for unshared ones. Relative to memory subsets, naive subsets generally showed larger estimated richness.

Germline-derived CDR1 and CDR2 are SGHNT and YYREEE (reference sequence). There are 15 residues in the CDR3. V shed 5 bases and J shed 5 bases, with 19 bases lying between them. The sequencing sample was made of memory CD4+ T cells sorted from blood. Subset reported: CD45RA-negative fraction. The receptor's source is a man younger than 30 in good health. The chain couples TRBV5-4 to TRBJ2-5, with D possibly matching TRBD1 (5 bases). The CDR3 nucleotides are TGTGCCAGCAGGGGGCTGGTTGTTCGATCGGAGACCCAGTACTTC. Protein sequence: CASRGLVVRSETQYF.